These T cell receptor beta chains were read from a single sample in a study of pediatric ulcerative colitis. Clones were sequenced by immunoSEQ multiplex PCR, and TCRdb holds only the in-frame ones, with some missing. Found here are about 36,000 clones, approximately 87% of them singletons; the top ten hold approximately 23%. The sample was blood. Every receptor here comes from a girl aged 10-17 years with moderate ulcerative colitis. The CDR3 runs from the conserved cysteine through the conserved F or W. The D gene is left open where the match is weak. Only some rows state a clone size, as once, few, many or a class for expanded clones.

>TRBJ1-6|TRBD1|.|TRBV4-3
TGCGCCAGCAGCCAGGAACCGGGACAGGGGAATTCACCCCTCCACTTT
CASSQEPGQGNSPLHF
>TRBJ2-1|TRBD2|.|TRBV7-2
TGTGCCAGCAGCTTAGTGTTACTAGCGGGGGGCCTCAATGAGCAGTTCTTC
CASSLVLLAGGLNEQFF
>TRBJ1-2|.|.|TRBV5-1
TGCGCCAGCAGCTTGGGGTCCACGAGGGATGGCTACACCTTC
CASSLGSTRDGYTF
>TRBJ2-7|TRBD1|.|TRBV19
TGTGCCAGTAGTGTGGACAGGGTGGAGGGGTACGAGCAGTACTTC
CASSVDRVEGYEQYF
>TRBJ1-3|TRBD1|.|TRBV5-1
TGCGCCAGCAGCTTGCACCCTTGGGGACAGGGCAAAGAAAACACCATATATTTT
CASSLHPWGQGKENTIYF
>TRBJ2-2|.|.|TRBV6-5
TGTGCCAGCAGTTCGCTCCGGGACACCGCCGGGGAGCTGTTTTTT
CASSSLRDTAGELFF
>TRBJ1-2|.|once|TRBV28
TGTGCCAGCAGTTTATCTTCCAGAATCTATGGCTACACCTTC
CASSLSSRIYGYTF
>TRBJ1-5|.|.|TRBV28
TGTGCCAGCAGACCTGCGGGGGATCAGCCCCAGCATTTT
CASRPAGDQPQHF
>TRBJ2-7|.|.|TRBV6-5
TGTGCCAGCAGTTACAACCGGAACTACGAGCAGTACTTC
CASSYNRNYEQYF
>TRBJ1-5|.|.|TRBV4-1
TGCGCCAGCAGCCAAGATGGGGATCTCCCTGTAGGCAATCAGCCCCAGCATTTT
CASSQDGDLPVGNQPQHF
>TRBJ1-3|TRBD1|.|TRBV2
TGTGCCAGCAGTGAAAGACAGGGGGCTGTTGGAAACACCATATATTTT
CASSERQGAVGNTIYF
>TRBJ1-4|TRBD1|.|TRBV7-6
TGTGCCAGCAGCCCACGGACAGGGGCTTATAATGAAAAACTGTTTTTT
CASSPRTGAYNEKLFF
>TRBJ1-4|TRBD1|.|TRBV7-9
TGTGCCAGCAGCCAGGGACAGAGTAATGAAAAACTGTTTTTT
CASSQGQSNEKLFF
>TRBJ2-6|.|.|TRBV4-1
TGCGCCAGCAGCCCGACAGCTTCGGGGGCCAACGTCCTGACTTTC
CASSPTASGANVLTF
>TRBJ2-7|.|.|TRBV30
TGTGCCTGGAGTCGGCCAGCAGCCTACGAGCAGTACTTC
CAWSRPAAYEQYF
>TRBJ2-7|.|.|TRBV2
TGTGCCAGCAGTTTCAGCTCCTACGAGCAGTACTTC
CASSFSSYEQYF
>TRBJ2-2|TRBD1|.|TRBV2
TGTGCCAGCAGCCGACAGGGAAACACCGGGGAGCTGTTTTTT
CASSRQGNTGELFF
>TRBJ1-1|.|.|TRBV13
TGTGCCAGCAGCTATAGGAGGGCTGAAGCTTTCTTT
CASSYRRAEAFF
>TRBJ1-3|TRBD1|.|TRBV13
TGTGCCAGCAGCTTAGGACCGGGACAGGCTGGAAACACCATATATTTT
CASSLGPGQAGNTIYF
>TRBJ2-2|.|.|TRBV7-9
TGTGCCAGCAGCTTATCACAGTCCACCGGGGAGCTGTTTTTT
CASSLSQSTGELFF
>TRBJ2-2|.|.|TRBV4-1
TGCGCCAGCAGCCAAGAAAACCTAGCGAGAACCGGGGAGCTGTTTTTT
CASSQENLARTGELFF
>TRBJ1-6|.|.|TRBV11-2
TGTGCCAGCAGCTTACGTCAAATAGGGCCAGGGAATAATTCACCCCTCCACTTT
CASSLRQIGPGNNSPLHF
>TRBJ1-5|.|.|TRBV7-9
TGTGCCAGCAGCTCACTGGAGACCAATCAGCCCCAGCATTTT
CASSSLETNQPQHF
>TRBJ2-7|.|.|TRBV6-6
TGTGCCAGCAGTCATGGAGGGAGCCGGGGCGAGCAGTACTTC
CASSHGGSRGEQYF
>TRBJ1-4|.|once|TRBV6-1
TGTGCCAGCATCCTCATCCCCGGCCCCACCGGAAAACTGTTTTTT
CASILIPGPTGKLFF
>TRBJ1-2|.|.|TRBV20-1
TGCAGTGCTAGTGATAACTATGGCTACACCTTC
CSASDNYGYTF
>TRBJ1-2|TRBD1|.|TRBV5-6
TGTGCCAGCAGCCCACGACAGGGGAAGAACTATGGCTACACCTTC
CASSPRQGKNYGYTF
>TRBJ2-2|TRBD1|.|TRBV7-2
TGTGCCAGCATCCAGGGGGCCGGGGAGCTGTTTTTT
CASIQGAGELFF
>TRBJ2-6|.|.|TRBV12-2
TGTGCAAGTCGCGACCTAACCACACAAAGTCGGGCCAACGTCCTGACTTTC
CASRDLTTQSRANVLTF
>TRBJ2-1|TRBD1|.|TRBV30
TGTGCCTGGAGGGACAGGGACAACCACAATGAGCAGTTCTTC
CAWRDRDNHNEQFF
>TRBJ2-7|.|.|TRBV20-1
TGCAGTGCCAAGCCGGCCTACGAGCAGTACTTC
CSAKPAYEQYF
>TRBJ2-7|TRBD1|.|TRBV7-9
TGTGCCAGCAGCTTCACTCCTCCGGGACAGGGTGGTGACGAGCAGTACTTC
CASSFTPPGQGGDEQYF
>TRBJ2-7|.|.|TRBV7-9
TGTGCCAGCAGCTTAGTAGGCAGGGTATACGAGCAGTACTTC
CASSLVGRVYEQYF
>TRBJ1-2|.|.|TRBV10-3
TGTGCTCGTCCGGGGAGGGGCGCATCCTATGGCTACACCTTC
CARPGRGASYGYTF
>TRBJ2-5|TRBD2|.|TRBV29-1
TGCAGCGTAGGGGGGACTAGCGGGAGCCAAGAGACCCAGTACTTC
CSVGGTSGSQETQYF
>TRBJ1-3|.|.|TRBV6-5
TGTGCCAGCAGTTACTCTTGGGGGGCTGGAAACACCATATATTTT
CASSYSWGAGNTIYF
>TRBJ1-2|.|.|TRBV6-6
TGTGCCAGCAGGGACGGATCCTATGGCTACACCTTC
CASRDGSYGYTF
>TRBJ1-3|.|.|TRBV6-6
TGTGCCAGCAGTATGGACAGTCTCAAGTCTGGAAACACCATATATTTT
CASSMDSLKSGNTIYF
>TRBJ2-2|.|.|TRBV5-1
TGCGCCAGCAGCTTGGCGGCAGGGGAGGCCGGGGAGCTGTTTTTT
CASSLAAGEAGELFF
>TRBJ2-1|.|once|TRBV5-6
TGTGCCAGCACTCGGACGGGAGAAGGGTACAATGAGCAGTTCTTC
CASTRTGEGYNEQFF
>TRBJ2-3|.|.|TRBV28
TGTGCCAGCAGTCTTCCGGGGCCGACAGATACGCAGTATTTT
CASSLPGPTDTQYF
>TRBJ2-3|TRBD2|once|TRBV19
TGTGCCAGTAGTATAGACCCAGCGGGAGCAGATACGCAGTATTTT
CASSIDPAGADTQYF
>TRBJ2-6|TRBD1|.|TRBV7-9
TGTGCCAGCAGCTTAAAGACAGGGTACGGGGCCAACGTCCTGACTTTC
CASSLKTGYGANVLTF
>TRBJ2-2|.|.|TRBV10-3
TGTGCCATCAGGAACACGGGCGGGGAGCTGTTTTTT
CAIRNTGGELFF
>TRBJ2-7|TRBD1|.|TRBV6-1
TGTGCCAGCGTGGGAACAGGGGGCTACGAGCAGTACTTC
CASVGTGGYEQYF
>TRBJ2-3|TRBD1|.|TRBV5-1
TGCGCCAGCACATCACTTACCTTCGGGACAGGGGTAAATACGCAGTATTTT
CASTSLTFGTGVNTQYF
>TRBJ2-7|TRBD1|.|TRBV7-2
TGTGCCAGCAGCTTCAGGACAGGGAGGTCGAACGAGCAGTACTTC
CASSFRTGRSNEQYF
>TRBJ1-2|.|.|TRBV4-1
TGCGCCAGCAGCCCAGGGCACCAGGGAGCCCCCTATGGCTACACCTTC
CASSPGHQGAPYGYTF
>TRBJ1-5|.|.|TRBV5-4
TGTGCCAGCAGCTTGGGGCCTAATCAGCCCCAGCATTTT
CASSLGPNQPQHF